This T cell receptor (beta chain) was captured by sequencing in a study of blood T cell repertoires in COVID-19. The CDR3 contains 15 residues. The germline CDR1 and CDR2 sequences are LGHNA and YSLEER. V lost 0 bases and J lost 3, with 8 bases in between. Authors' data handling: Estimates of nucleated cell counts were drawn from the amplification of reference gene primers. The assay was immunoSEQ multiplex PCR, and TCRdb's table has in-frame clones only and misses some. D and trimming were read from the DNA, whereas the V and J calls and clone size are those reported in that table. The sample contains 250,000 to 300,000 clones, more than 85% of which appear only once.

This sequence joins TRBV4-3 and TRBJ2-2; D ambiguous. The TCR originated in a man younger than 35 with active or convalescent COVID-19. The sequenced material came from peripheral blood. The CDR3 spells CASSQEHRHTGELFF. In DNA form, the CDR3 reads TGCGCCAGCAGCCAAGAGCACAGACACACCGGGGAGCTGTTTTTT.